This TCR beta chain stems from a study of post-analysis software for immune sequencing data. The CDR3 extends over 16 amino acids. CDR1 and CDR2 from the germline V gene are SGHRS and YFSETQ. Trimming left V 1 base short and J 0 bases short, with 13 bases between. Incorporated into the TCR beta cDNA libraries were unique molecular identifiers, which served to reduce PCR and sequencing biases. T cells numbering roughly 1 to 10 million yielded approximately 500,000 cDNA molecules. TCRdb analysed the PCR reads with MiXCR anew, one entry per CDR3 protein. The table has 600,000 to 750,000 distinct CDR3 sequences, 55% to 60% seen once. The table lists this clonotype with a few counts. The antigen is unknown. Whole-study findings and limits: In patients, five or six TRBV segments were more frequent than in controls, with TRBV5-6, TRBV5-1 and TRBV20-1 among them.

V usage is TRBV5-1 and J usage is TRBJ1-1; no definite D call. The sample consisted of blood. This clonotype was obtained from a girl aged 2 to 9 with multiple sclerosis. CDR3 residues: CASSLNGQALNTEAFF. CDR3 nucleotide sequence: TGCGCCAGCAGCTTGAATGGTCAGGCCCTGAACACTGAAGCTTTCTTT.